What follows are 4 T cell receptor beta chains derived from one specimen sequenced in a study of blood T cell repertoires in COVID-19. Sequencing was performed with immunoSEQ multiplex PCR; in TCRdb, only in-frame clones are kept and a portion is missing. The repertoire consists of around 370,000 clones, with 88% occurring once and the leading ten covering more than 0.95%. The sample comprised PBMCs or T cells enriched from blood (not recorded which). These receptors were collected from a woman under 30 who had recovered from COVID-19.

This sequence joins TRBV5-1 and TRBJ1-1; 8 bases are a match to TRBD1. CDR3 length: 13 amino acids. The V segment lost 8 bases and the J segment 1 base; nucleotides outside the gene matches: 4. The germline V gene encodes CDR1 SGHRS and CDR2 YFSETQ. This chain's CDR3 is CASRTGQNTEAFF. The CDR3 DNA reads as TGCGCCAGTAGGACAGGGCAGAACACTGAAGCTTTCTTT.

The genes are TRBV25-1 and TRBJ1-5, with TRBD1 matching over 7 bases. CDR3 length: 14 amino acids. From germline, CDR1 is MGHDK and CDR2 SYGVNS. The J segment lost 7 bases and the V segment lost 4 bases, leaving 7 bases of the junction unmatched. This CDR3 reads CASSGQGHVQPQHF. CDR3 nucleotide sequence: TGTGCCAGCAGTGGACAGGGTCATGTACAGCCCCAGCATTTT.

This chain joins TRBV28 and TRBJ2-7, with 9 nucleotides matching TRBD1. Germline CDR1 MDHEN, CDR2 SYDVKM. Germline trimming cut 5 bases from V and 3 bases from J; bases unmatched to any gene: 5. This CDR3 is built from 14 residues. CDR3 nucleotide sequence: TGTGCCAGCAGTCAGGGGACAGGGATCTACGAGCAGTACTTC. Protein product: CASSQGTGIYEQYF.

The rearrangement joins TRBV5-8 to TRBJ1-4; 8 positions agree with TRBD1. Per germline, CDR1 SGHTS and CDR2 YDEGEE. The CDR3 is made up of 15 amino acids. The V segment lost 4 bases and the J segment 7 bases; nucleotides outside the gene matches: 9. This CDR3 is CASSQPGGGFEKLFF. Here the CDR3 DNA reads TGTGCCAGCAGCCAGCCAGGGGGCGGGTTTGAAAAACTGTTTTTT.